The next 11 T cell receptor beta chains were all read from a single sample in a study of blood T cell repertoires in COVID-19. Only in-frame clones appear in the TCRdb table, and some are missing; sequencing was by immunoSEQ multiplex PCR. The sample consists of some 320,000 clones, under 95% of them appearing once. Sequencing was performed on PBMCs or T cells enriched from blood (not recorded which). The receptors come from a man between 60 and 70 years old who had recovered from COVID-19.

The chain links TRBV28 to TRBJ1-2, with D perhaps TRBD1 (6 bases). V was cut by 5 bases and J by 3 bases, with 7 bases left in between. From germline, CDR1 is MDHEN and CDR2 SYDVKM. This CDR3 region has 12 residues. In DNA form, the CDR3 reads TGTGCCAGCAGTACAGGGTACTATGGCTACACCTTC. This sequence encodes CASSTGYYGYTF.

The J gene is TRBJ2-1, the V gene TRBV5-1; tentatively, D is TRBD1 (6 bases). Trimming cost V 3 bases and J 5 bases, with 12 bases left between them. CDR3 length equals 14 residues. The V gene's germline CDR1 is SGHRS and CDR2 YFSETQ. CDR3 region: CASSSPGQNNEQFF. Written as DNA, the CDR3 is TGCGCCAGCAGCTCCCCTGGACAGAACAATGAGCAGTTCTTC.

The chain employs TRBV10-1 and TRBJ2-1, with unresolved D. Per germline, CDR1 WNHNN and CDR2 SYGVQD (reference sequence). V was shortened by 2 bases and J by 6 bases, with 5 bases between the two germline ends. The CDR3 length is 12 residues. The CDR3 protein is CASSEGRNEQFF. The CDR3 bases are TGCGCCAGCAGTGAGGGGCGCAATGAGCAGTTCTTC.

This clone turned up a few times. This chain uses TRBV7-9 with TRBJ2-2, with D unresolved. Germline values: CDR1 SEHNR, CDR2 FQNEAQ (reference sequence). The CDR3 runs to 14 residues. Trimming shortened V by 2 bases and J by 5 bases, and 9 bases separated the two germline ends. DNA for the CDR3: TGTGCCAGCAGCTTACCAGGCTGGACCGGGGAGCTGTTTTTT. Amino acid sequence: CASSLPGWTGELFF.

The gene calls are TRBV6-5 and TRBJ2-2, with D perhaps matching TRBD2 (6 bases). Deletions cut 7 bases from V and 3 bases from J, with 15 bases between. CDR1 MNHEY and CDR2 SVGAGI come from the germline V gene. CDR3 size: 15 residues. The CDR3 reads CASTYGGADTGELFF. CDR3 coding DNA: TGTGCCAGCACCTACGGAGGGGCTGACACCGGGGAGCTGTTTTTT.

CDR3 nucleotides: TGTGCCAGCAGTTATTCCCGGGACAGTATCAATCAGCCCCAGCATTTT. Its protein product is CASSYSRDSINQPQHF. The rearrangement links TRBV6-5 to TRBJ1-5; 7 positions agree with TRBD1. The CDR3 sequence is 16 residues long. V shed 3 bases, J shed 3 bases, and the junction held 8 bases outside the gene matches. CDR1 is MNHEY, CDR2 SVGAGI, per germline.

The chain uses TRBV11-3 and TRBJ2-7; 14 bases align to TRBD2. The germline V gene has CDR1 SGHNT and CDR2 YENEEA. The CDR3 consists of 16 residues. Losses at the gene ends were 5 bases for V and 2 bases for J; bases not matched to a gene: 5. CDR3 sequence (DNA): TGTGCCAGCAGCGGGGGGACTAGCGGGGGAACCTACGAGCAGTACTTC. Encoded protein: CASSGGTSGGTYEQYF.

The rearrangement joins TRBV19 to TRBJ2-1; TRBD1 agrees at 8 bases. The CDR3 runs 15 residues. Trimming took 0 bases from V and 4 from J; bases not matched to a gene: 2. Germline CDR1 is LNHDA and CDR2 is SQIVND (reference sequence). For the CDR3, the DNA is TGTGCCAGTAGTATAGAAGGACAGGGTTACAATGAGCAGTTCTTC. The encoded protein is CASSIEGQGYNEQFF.

The chain uses TRBV27 and TRBJ2-7, with D possibly being TRBD1 (5 bases). Germline V gene sequence: CDR1 MNHEY, CDR2 SMNVEV (reference sequence). The CDR3 runs to 13 residues. V was trimmed by 8 bases and J by 3 bases, leaving 14 bases between them. The CDR3 sequence is CASSLGHRYEQYF. The CDR3 DNA sequence: TGTGCCAGCTCCCTAGGACACCGCTACGAGCAGTACTTC.

V usage is TRBV5-1 and J usage is TRBJ1-1, with 7 positions matching TRBD1. The CDR3 sequence is 14 residues long. CDR1 is SGHRS, CDR2 YFSETQ, per germline. With V trimmed by 2 bases and J by 1 base, 2 bases remained unmatched. The CDR3 sequence: CASSFTGENTEAFF. CDR3 DNA sequence: TGCGCCAGCAGCTTCACAGGGGAGAACACTGAAGCTTTCTTT.

The rearrangement joins TRBV7-6 to TRBJ2-7; tentatively, D is TRBD2 (6 bases). CDR1 and CDR2 from the germline V gene are SGHVS and FNYEAQ. Trimming left V 5 bases short and J 6 bases short, with 17 bases between. CDR3 length equals 14 residues. The CDR3 here is CASSPPGDRREQYF. The CDR3 coding sequence is TGTGCCAGCAGCCCACCGGGAGACCGGCGCGAGCAGTACTTC.